The present TCR beta chain was sequenced within a study of blood T cell repertoires in COVID-19 (dated by TCRdb to 2018 to 2021). A note on the overall study: The collaborator samples originated in the United States, Italy and Spain and spanned the acute and convalescent phases of COVID-19. The material from the prospective study consisted of cDNA or gDNA derived from T cells, B-cell-depleted T cells, or PBMCs. Subjects who had been exposed to COVID-19, were actively infected with it, or had recovered from it provided the deeply sampled blood TCRbeta repertoires that made up the dataset. The repertoires were made available in a free public database intended to serve as a resource for research on the immune response to SARS-CoV-2. Samples were obtained from the ongoing ImmuneRACE study (first 160 participants) and from 1,254 subjects provided by 6 global collaborators. Sample metadata almost always included a de-identified subject ID, COVID-19 status, age in years and sex. Where HLA class I and class II types were available, the types were taken from metadata supplied by the sample provider, not from assay-based typing. Results and caveats for the whole study, not just this receptor: The quantity of clinical and demographic metadata differed by source and by participant and was supplied without curation.

Collaborating institutions collected whole blood in K2EDTA tubes following their own protocols. For TCRbeta analysis, collaborators shipped samples as frozen whole blood, isolated PBMCs, or DNA extracted from either of those sample types. The immunoSEQ Assay, a bias-controlled multiplex PCR, was used to amplify TCRbeta CDR3 regions from genomic DNA. The source study handled its data this way. Within the assay, amplification of reference gene primers was used to estimate how many nucleated cells each sample contained. To quantify the absolute abundance of each unique TCRbeta CDR3 rearrangement, sequence reads were collapsed and filtered. For each sample, productive Simpson clonality was calculated as the square root of Simpson's diversity index over productive rearrangements. TCRdb's version of the immuneACCESS table is confined to in-frame rearrangements and falls short of the full clone set. An unresolved V gene accounts for under half of the shortfall where checked; the remainder is of unknown origin. Clone size and V and J calls were adopted from that table, with D and trimming inferred from the DNA. Here the sample has tens of thousands of clones; 88% occur a single time. The ten top clones hold around 3.5% of the sample.

The germline V gene (reference sequence) specifies LGHDT as CDR1 and YNNKEL as CDR2. Trimming accounts for 1 base at V and 4 bases at J, while the number of junction bases matched to no gene is 4. The CDR3 numbers 17 residues from cysteine through phenylalanine. Just the 51-base CDR3 DNA is kept, in frame starting at base 1. This clone was recorded once. Its antigen remains unidentified. There are no base qualities to consult, and no much larger clone falls within one base. The sequenced sample consisted of peripheral blood. The chain is made from TRBV3-1 (or the pseudogene TRBV3-2) and TRBJ2-2; TRBD2 agrees with 12 junctional bases. This TCR was recovered from a human donor in a cohort sampled during active COVID-19. CDR3 protein: CASSQGGLAGLTGELFF. The sequenced DNA: TGTGCCAGCAGCCAAGGCGGACTAGCGGGACTCACCGGGGAGCTGTTTTTT.